This TCR beta chain originates from a study of cytomegalovirus exposure and HLA in healthy donors. The wider study: Inside one of the first data releases sat about 85 million unique TCRs taken from HLA-typed donors.

The PCR was carried out with 60 Vbeta primers and 13 Jbeta primers. Here immunoSEQ multiplex PCR was the method, and the copy in TCRdb shows in-frame clones only, minus some. Of about 160,000 clones listed, approximately 79% are singletons. Findings and limits, study-wide: Rarity characterized most TCR sequences, yet some public TCRs appeared in many donors.

This CDR3 spans 14 amino acids. Looked up from germline, CDR1 is MNHEY and CDR2 is SMNVEV (reference sequence). Trimming removed 6 bases from V and 2 bases from J; junction bases left unmatched: 7. With respect to this clone: What it recognizes is unknown.

The receptor was isolated from a man between 60 and 75 years old in good health and CMV-seronegative. This rearrangement joins TRBV27 to TRBJ2-7; TRBD1 matches 7 bases. The sequencing input was PBMCs. The CDR3 protein is CASSPGTVAYEQYF. The CDR3 coding sequence is TGTGCCAGCAGCCCCGGGACAGTAGCCTACGAGCAGTACTTC.